The 2 T cell receptor beta chains listed next were all sequenced from one sample in a study of prognosis after radiotherapy for stage I lung cancer. By two-round multiplex PCR, the TCR beta CDR3 was amplified from genomic DNA. Primers specific to each TRBV and TRBJ gene were used in first-round PCR. TCRdb itself ran the multiplex PCR reads through MiXCR, one entry per CDR3 protein. Counted here are about 34,000 distinct CDR3 sequences, 25% to 40% occurring once; the ten biggest clones make up roughly a quarter. This specimen was PBMCs, taken before or after stereotactic body radiation therapy (not recorded which). These TCRs come from a donor over 45 with non-small cell lung cancer.

This clonotype was seen many times. The gene calls are TRBV30 and TRBJ2-1; 7 bases are shared with TRBD1. V shed 3 bases, J shed 9 bases, and the junction held 5 bases outside the gene matches. Germline V gene data show CDR1 as GTSNPN and CDR2 as SVGIG (reference sequence). The CDR3 has 12 residues. The CDR3: CAWSPDRVEQFF. CDR3 bases: TGTGCCTGGAGCCCCGACAGGGTTGAGCAGTTCTTC.

In this sample, this clonotype turned up many times. The chain couples TRBV12-3 or TRBV12-4 to TRBJ2-3; D might be TRBD2 (7 bases). The V end lost 5 bases, the J end lost 0 bases, and 18 bases lay between the germline ends. The CDR3 is 17 residues long. CDR3 loop: CASSGGRGLSSTDTQYF. CDR3 nucleotide sequence: TGTGCCAGCAGTGGGGGGCGGGGACTATCTAGCACAGATACGCAGTATTTT.